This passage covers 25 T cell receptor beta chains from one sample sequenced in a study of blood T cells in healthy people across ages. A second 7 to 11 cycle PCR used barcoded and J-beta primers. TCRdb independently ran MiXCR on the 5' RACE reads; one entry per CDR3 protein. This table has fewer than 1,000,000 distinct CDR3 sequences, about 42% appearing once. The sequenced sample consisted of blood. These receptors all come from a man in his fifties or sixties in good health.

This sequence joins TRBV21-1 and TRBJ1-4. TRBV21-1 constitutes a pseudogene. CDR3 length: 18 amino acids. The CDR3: CASSKGEGGEATNEKLFF. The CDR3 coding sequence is TGTGCCAGCAGCAAAGGCGAGGGAGGGGAGGCAACTAATGAAAAACTGTTTTTT.

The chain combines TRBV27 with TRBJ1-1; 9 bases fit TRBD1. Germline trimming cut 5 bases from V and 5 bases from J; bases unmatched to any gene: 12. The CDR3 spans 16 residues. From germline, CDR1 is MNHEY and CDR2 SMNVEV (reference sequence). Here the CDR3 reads CASSNYQGTGRTEAFF. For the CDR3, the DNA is TGTGCCAGCAGTAACTATCAAGGGACAGGGAGGACTGAAGCTTTCTTT.

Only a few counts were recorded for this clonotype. The CDR3 is CASSLDRGGYTF. The CDR3 DNA is TGTGCCAGCAGCTTAGACCGGGGGGGCTACACCTTC. The rearrangement uses TRBV7-2 and TRBJ1-2, with D maybe TRBD1 (5 bases). This CDR3 comprises 12 residues. Trimming took 1 base from V and 8 from J, leaving 8 bases between them. CDR1 is SGHTA and CDR2 is FQGNSA in the germline V gene.

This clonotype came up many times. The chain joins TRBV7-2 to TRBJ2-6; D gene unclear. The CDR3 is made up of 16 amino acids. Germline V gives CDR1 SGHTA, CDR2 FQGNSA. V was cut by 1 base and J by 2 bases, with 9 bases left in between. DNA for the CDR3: TGTGCCAGCAGCTTAGTAGGAGTCCCTGGGGCCAACGTCCTGACTTTC. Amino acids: CASSLVGVPGANVLTF.

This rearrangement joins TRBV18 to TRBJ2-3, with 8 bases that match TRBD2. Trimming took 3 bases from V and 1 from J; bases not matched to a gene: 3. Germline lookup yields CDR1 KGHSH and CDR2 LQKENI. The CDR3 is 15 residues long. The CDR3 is CASSPGGGRTDTQYF. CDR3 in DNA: TGTGCCAGCTCACCCGGCGGGGGGCGCACAGATACGCAGTATTTT.

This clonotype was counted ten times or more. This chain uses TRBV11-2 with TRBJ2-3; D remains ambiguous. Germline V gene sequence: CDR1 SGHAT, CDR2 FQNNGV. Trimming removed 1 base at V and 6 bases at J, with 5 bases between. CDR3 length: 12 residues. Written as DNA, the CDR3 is TGTGCCAGCAGCTTAGGTTTGGATACGCAGTATTTT. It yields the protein CASSLGLDTQYF.

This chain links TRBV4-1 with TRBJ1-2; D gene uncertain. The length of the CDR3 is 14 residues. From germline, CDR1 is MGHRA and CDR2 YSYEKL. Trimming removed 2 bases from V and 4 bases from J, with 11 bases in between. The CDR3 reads CASSQILGPYGYTF. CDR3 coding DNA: TGCGCCAGCAGCCAAATCTTGGGTCCCTATGGCTACACCTTC.

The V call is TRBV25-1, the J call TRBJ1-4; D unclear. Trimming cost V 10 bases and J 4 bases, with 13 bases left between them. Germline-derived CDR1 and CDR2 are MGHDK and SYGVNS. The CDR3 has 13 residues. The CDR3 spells CATASSSNEKLFF. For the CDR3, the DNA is TGTGCCACAGCAAGCTCAAGTAATGAAAAACTGTTTTTT. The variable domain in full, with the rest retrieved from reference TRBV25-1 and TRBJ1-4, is EADIYQTPRYLVIGTGKKITLECSQTMGHDKMYWYQQDPGMELHLIHYSYGVNSTEKGDLSSESTVSRIRTEHFPLTLESARPSHTSQYLCATASSSNEKLFFGSGTQLSVL.

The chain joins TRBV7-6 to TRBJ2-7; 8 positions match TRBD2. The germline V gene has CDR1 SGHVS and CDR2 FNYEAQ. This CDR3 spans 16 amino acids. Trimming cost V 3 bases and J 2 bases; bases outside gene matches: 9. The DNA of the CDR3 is TGTGCCAGCAGCTTGGTGGAGCGGGGGCCTCCCTACGAGCAGTACTTC. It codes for CASSLVERGPPYEQYF. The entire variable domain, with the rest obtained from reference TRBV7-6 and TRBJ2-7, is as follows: GAGVSQSPRYKVTKRGQDVALRCDPISGHVSLYWYRQALGQGPEFLTYFNYEAQQDKSGLPNDRFSAERPEGSISTLTIQRTEQRDSAMYRCASSLVERGPPYEQYFGPGTRLTVT.

CDR3 DNA sequence: TGTGCCAGCAGCTTAAGGACGGGGGGGCCAGATACGCAGTATTTT. It translates to CASSLRTGGPDTQYF. The rearrangement links TRBV13 to TRBJ2-3; TRBD2 aligns across 8 bases. The V gene's germline CDR1 is PRHDT and CDR2 FYEKMQ (reference sequence). This CDR3 comprises 15 residues. After removal of 2 bases from V and 4 bases from J, the junction contained 5 bases not matched to a gene.

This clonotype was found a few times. The CDR3 spells CASGRSLYEQYF. Written as DNA, the CDR3 is TGTGCCAGCGGTAGGTCCCTCTACGAGCAGTACTTC. This sequence joins TRBV6-2 or TRBV6-3 and TRBJ2-5, with D unresolved. The assigned J gene may be wrong: the sequence end matches TRBJ2-7 better. The CDR3 runs to 12 residues. Looked up from germline, CDR1 is MNHEY and CDR2 is SVGEGT.

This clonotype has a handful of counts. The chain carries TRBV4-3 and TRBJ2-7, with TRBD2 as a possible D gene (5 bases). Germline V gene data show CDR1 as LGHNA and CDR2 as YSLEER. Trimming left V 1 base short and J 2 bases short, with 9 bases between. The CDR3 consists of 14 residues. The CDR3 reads CASSQVAGTYEQYF. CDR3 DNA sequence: TGCGCCAGCAGCCAAGTTGCGGGTACCTACGAGCAGTACTTC.

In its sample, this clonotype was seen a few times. The CDR3 sequence: CASRPWDRQETQYF. The CDR3 DNA follows: TGTGCCAGCAGACCTTGGGACAGGCAAGAGACCCAGTACTTC. This chain links TRBV6-5 with TRBJ2-5; 8 bases align to TRBD1. Germline assignment: CDR1 MNHEY and CDR2 SVGAGI. CDR3 size: 14 residues. J was trimmed by 2 bases and V by 6 bases; bases with no gene match: 5.

In DNA form, the CDR3 reads TGCAGTGCTAGAGCCGAGGACCGCACAGATACGCAGTATTTT. Translating gives CSARAEDRTDTQYF. The V gene is TRBV20-1, the J gene TRBJ2-3, with no clear D. CDR3 length: 14 residues. Trimming pared 1 base from V and 1 base from J, leaving 9 bases between. Germline V lookup: CDR1 DFQATT, CDR2 SNEGSKA (reference sequence).

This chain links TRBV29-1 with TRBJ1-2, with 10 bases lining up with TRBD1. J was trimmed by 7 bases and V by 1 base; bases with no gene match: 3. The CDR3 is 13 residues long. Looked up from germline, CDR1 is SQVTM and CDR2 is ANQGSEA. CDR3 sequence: CSVEGTGGGGYTF. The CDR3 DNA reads TGCAGCGTTGAAGGGACAGGGGGAGGTGGCTACACCTTC.

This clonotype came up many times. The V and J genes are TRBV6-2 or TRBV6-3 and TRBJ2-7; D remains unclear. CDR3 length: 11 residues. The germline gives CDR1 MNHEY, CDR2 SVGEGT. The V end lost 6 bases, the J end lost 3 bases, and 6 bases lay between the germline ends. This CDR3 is CASSPLYEQYF. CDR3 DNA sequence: TGTGCCAGCAGCCCCCTCTACGAGCAGTACTTC.

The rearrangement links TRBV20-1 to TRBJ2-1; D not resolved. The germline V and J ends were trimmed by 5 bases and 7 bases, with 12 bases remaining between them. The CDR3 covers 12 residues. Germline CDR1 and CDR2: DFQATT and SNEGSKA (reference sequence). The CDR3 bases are TGCAGTGCTTGCCGGGCCGAGAATGAGCAGTTCTTC. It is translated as CSACRAENEQFF.

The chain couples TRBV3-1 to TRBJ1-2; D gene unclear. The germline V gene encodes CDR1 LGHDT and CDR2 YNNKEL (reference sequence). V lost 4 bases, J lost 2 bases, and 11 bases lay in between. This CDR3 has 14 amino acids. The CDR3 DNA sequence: TGTGCCAGCAGCCTCGCGCCCGGGAACTATGGCTACACCTTC. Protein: CASSLAPGNYGYTF.

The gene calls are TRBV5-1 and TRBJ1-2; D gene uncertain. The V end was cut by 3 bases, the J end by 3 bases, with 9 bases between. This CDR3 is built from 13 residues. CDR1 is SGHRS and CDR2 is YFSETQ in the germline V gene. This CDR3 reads CASSSSGDYGYTF. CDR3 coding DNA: TGCGCCAGCAGCTCCTCGGGCGACTATGGCTACACCTTC.

For the CDR3, the DNA is TGCGCCAGCAGCACCGTAGCGGGGTCAGATACGCAGTATTTT. It yields the protein CASSTVAGSDTQYF. The chain employs TRBV5-1 and TRBJ2-3, with 8 bases identical to TRBD2. V lost 4 bases and J lost 4; bases outside the gene matches: 5. Germline CDR1 SGHRS, CDR2 YFSETQ. The CDR3 consists of 14 residues.

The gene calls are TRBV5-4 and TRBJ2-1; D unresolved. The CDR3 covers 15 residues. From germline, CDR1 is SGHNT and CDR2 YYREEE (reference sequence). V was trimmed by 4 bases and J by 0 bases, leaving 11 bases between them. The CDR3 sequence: CASSPTPHSYNEQFF. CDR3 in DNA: TGTGCCAGCAGCCCCACACCTCACTCCTACAATGAGCAGTTCTTC.

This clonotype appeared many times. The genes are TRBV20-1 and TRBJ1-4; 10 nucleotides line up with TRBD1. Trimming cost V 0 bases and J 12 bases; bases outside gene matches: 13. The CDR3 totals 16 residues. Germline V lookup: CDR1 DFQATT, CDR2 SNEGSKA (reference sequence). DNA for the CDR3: TGCAGTGCTAGAGAGGGGGCGGGACAGGGGAAGGCAGAACTGTTTTTT. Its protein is CSAREGAGQGKAELFF.

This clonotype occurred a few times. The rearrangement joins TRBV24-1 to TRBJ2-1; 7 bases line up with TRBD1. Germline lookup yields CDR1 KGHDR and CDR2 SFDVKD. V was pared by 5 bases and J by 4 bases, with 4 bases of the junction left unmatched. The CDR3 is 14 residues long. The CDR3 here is CATSGGRGYNEQFF. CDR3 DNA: TGTGCCACCAGTGGGGGCAGGGGGTACAATGAGCAGTTCTTC.

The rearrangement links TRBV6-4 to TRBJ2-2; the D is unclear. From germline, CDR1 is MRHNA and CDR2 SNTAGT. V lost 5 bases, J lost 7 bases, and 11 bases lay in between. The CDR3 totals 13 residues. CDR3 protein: CASSLKLGGELFF. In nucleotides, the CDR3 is TGTGCCAGCAGTTTGAAGTTGGGCGGGGAGCTGTTTTTT.

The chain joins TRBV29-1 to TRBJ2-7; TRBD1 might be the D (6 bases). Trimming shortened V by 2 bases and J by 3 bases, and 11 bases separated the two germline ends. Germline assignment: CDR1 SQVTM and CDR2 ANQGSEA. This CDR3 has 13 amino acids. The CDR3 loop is CSVESPTGYEQYF. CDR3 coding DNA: TGCAGCGTTGAATCCCCGACAGGCTACGAGCAGTACTTC.